These 14 T cell receptor beta chains share one sample of origin, sequenced in a study of Ad26.COV2.S vaccination and SARS-CoV-2 variants. Generated by immunoSEQ multiplex PCR, the TCRdb table keeps only in-frame clones and is missing some. The table records 330,000 or so clones, 75% to 90% of them present only once. Treatment of the sample: roughly 20 received Ad26.COV2.S at low or high dose, single or two shots; roughly 5 received placebo; per-sample allocation not given. Sampling was performed 63 days after the first vaccine or placebo injection. The sample in question was peripheral blood, obtained in a trial of Ad26.COV2.S vaccine versus placebo. The receptors here all came from a person aged 18-65 years who received the Ad26.COV2.S COVID-19 vaccine or a placebo.

V and J are TRBV12-5 and TRBJ2-5, with D perhaps assigned TRBD1 or TRBD2 (5 bases each). Germline V lookup: CDR1 LGHNT, CDR2 FRNRAP. V was trimmed by 0 bases and J by 9 bases, leaving 11 bases between them. This CDR3 has 13 residues. The CDR3 coding sequence is TGTGCTAGTGGTTTGGTCGAGGGGATGTCCCAGTACTTC. Its translation is CASGLVEGMSQYF.

This chain links TRBV13 with TRBJ2-2, with D uncertain. The V end was cut by 1 base, the J end by 3 bases, with 3 bases between. This CDR3 comprises 13 residues. Germline-derived CDR1 and CDR2 are PRHDT and FYEKMQ (reference sequence). The CDR3 nucleotides are TGTGCCAGCAGCTTAGTGCACACCGGGGAGCTGTTTTTT. It translates to CASSLVHTGELFF.

This clone has only a few counts. J is TRBJ1-5 and V is TRBV27; perhaps TRBD1 as D (6 bases). Germline values: CDR1 MNHEY, CDR2 SMNVEV (reference sequence). The length of the CDR3 is 14 residues. Trimming left V 5 bases short and J 7 bases short, with 15 bases between. The CDR3 is CASSPRDTLQPQHF. The DNA of the CDR3 is TGTGCCAGCAGTCCCAGGGACACCCTCCAGCCCCAGCATTTT.

This chain uses TRBV21-1 with TRBJ2-7; TRBD1 was called by the table and not checked on the DNA. TRBV21-1 is deemed a pseudogene. CDR3 length: 14 residues. CDR3 sequence reads: CASSNPTGVYEQYF. CDR3 bases: TGTGCCAGCAGCAATCCCACAGGGGTCTACGAGCAGTACTTC.

The chain couples TRBV5-1 to TRBJ1-4; the D gene is possibly TRBD1 (6 bases). Looked up from germline, CDR1 is SGHRS and CDR2 is YFSETQ. Trimming left V 4 bases short and J 5 bases short, with 12 bases between. The CDR3 loop spans 14 amino acids. The CDR3 nucleotides are TGCGCCAGCAGCAAGGACAGCCAAAATGAAAAACTGTTTTTT. This gives the protein CASSKDSQNEKLFF.

This clone showed up just once. This chain connects TRBV4-1 to TRBJ1-4; maybe TRBD1 (5 bases). Germline loops: CDR1 MGHRA, CDR2 YSYEKL. V lost 0 bases, J lost 7 bases, and 12 bases lay in between. The CDR3 spans 15 residues. CDR3 DNA sequence: TGCGCCAGCAGCCAAGATGCGGACATCCTTGAAAAACTGTTTTTT. This encodes CASSQDADILEKLFF.

The genes are TRBV27 and TRBJ1-1; TRBD1 matches at 8 bases. Germline values: CDR1 MNHEY, CDR2 SMNVEV (reference sequence). The length of the CDR3 is 15 residues. Trimming took 8 bases from V and 7 from J; bases not matched to a gene: 15. The CDR3 nucleotides are TGTGCCAGCCAGACCCGTGACAGGGGCCGGATTGAAGCTTTCTTT. This codes for CASQTRDRGRIEAFF.

J is TRBJ2-2 and V is TRBV6-5, with unresolved D. The germline CDR1 and CDR2 sequences are MNHEY and SVGAGI. This CDR3 is built from 15 residues. V was shortened by 0 bases and J by 5 bases, with 10 bases between the two germline ends. Here the CDR3 reads CASSYSVMGTGELFF. CDR3 DNA sequence: TGTGCCAGCAGTTACTCCGTTATGGGAACCGGGGAGCTGTTTTTT.

This clone is a singleton in its sample. This chain links TRBV6-5 with TRBJ2-1; TRBD2 is a possible D gene (6 bases). This CDR3 comprises 16 residues. The germline V gene encodes CDR1 MNHEY and CDR2 SVGAGI. V was pared by 4 bases and J by 0 bases, with 13 bases between. CDR3 coding DNA: TGTGCCAGCAGTTTCGTCGTGACTAGCTCCTACAATGAGCAGTTCTTC. Encoded protein: CASSFVVTSSYNEQFF.

The V call is TRBV30, the J call TRBJ2-3; 8 nucleotides line up with TRBD2. CDR1 and CDR2 (germline): GTSNPN, SVGIG (reference sequence). Trimming at V came to 5 bases and at J to 6 bases, leaving 7 bases not matched to a gene. This CDR3 has 13 amino acids. The CDR3 region is CAWGTSGTDTQYF. CDR3 bases: TGTGCCTGGGGGACTAGTGGGACGGATACGCAGTATTTT.

The genes are TRBV7-8 and TRBJ1-4, with D uncertain. Germline values: CDR1 SGHVS, CDR2 FQNEAQ. CDR3 size: 13 residues. V was cut by 5 bases and J by 4 bases, with 8 bases left in between. Here the CDR3 DNA reads TGTGCCAGCAGCCGGCGGGATAATGAAAAACTGTTTTTT. Protein product: CASSRRDNEKLFF.

The rearrangement links TRBV3-1 (or the pseudogene TRBV3-2) to TRBJ1-1; TRBD1 agrees at 10 bases. V lost 4 bases to trimming and J lost 5 bases; unmatched junction nucleotides: 7. Germline V gene data show CDR1 as LGHDT and CDR2 as YNNKEL (reference sequence). The CDR3 totals 15 residues. CDR3 loop: CASSLGTGVRTEAFF. As DNA, the CDR3 is TGTGCCAGCAGCCTGGGGACAGGGGTTCGAACTGAAGCTTTCTTT.

This clone was seen just once. This chain links TRBV4-3 with TRBJ2-2; 8 nucleotides line up with TRBD2. CDR3 length equals 17 residues. Trimming cost V 1 base and J 1 base; bases outside gene matches: 5. The V gene's germline CDR1 is LGHNA and CDR2 YSLEER. CDR3 sequence reads: CASSQVPLAENTGELFF. The CDR3, as DNA: TGCGCCAGCAGCCAAGTACCACTAGCGGAGAACACCGGGGAGCTGTTTTTT.

This chain joins TRBV5-1 and TRBJ2-5; 9 bases agree with TRBD2. The germline gives CDR1 SGHRS, CDR2 YFSETQ. With V trimmed by 3 bases and J by 2 bases, 11 bases remained unmatched. The CDR3 totals 17 residues. The DNA for the CDR3 is TGCGCCAGCAGCTCCGCGGGGGGGCCATTTTATCAAGAGACCCAGTACTTC. Its translation is CASSSAGGPFYQETQYF.